The source of this T cell receptor beta chain is a study of CD8+ T cells in alopecia areata. Once RNA had been extracted, it was reverse transcribed into cDNA to act as the sequencing template. Profiling relied on immunoSEQ multiplex PCR, and the TCRdb table lists in-frame clones only, not all of them. The repertoire holds some 150,000 clones, with about 61% as singletons. The V end lost 5 bases, the J end lost 1 base, and 18 bases lay between the germline ends. The V gene's germline CDR1 is MDHEN and CDR2 SYDVKM. There are 18 residues in the CDR3. As to treatment: oral pan-JAK inhibitor, 5-10 mg twice daily.

The receptor comes from a human donor with alopecia areata. The chain couples TRBV28 to TRBJ2-6; D might be TRBD1 or TRBD2, each matching 5 bases. The sample was CD4+ T cells sorted from blood, taken at approximately week 60, from a patient treated with tofacitinib. The CDR3 region has the DNA TGTGCCAGCAGTCCGCCCCAATATGGGGGTTCTGGGGCCAACGTCCTGACTTTC. Translating gives CASSPPQYGGSGANVLTF.